A single sample gave rise to the 31 T cell receptor beta chains below, sequenced in a study of blood T cell repertoires in COVID-19. Sequencing was performed with immunoSEQ multiplex PCR; in TCRdb, only in-frame clones are kept and a portion is missing. The data contain tens of thousands of clones, roughly 85% of them singletons. Sequencing was carried out using peripheral blood. These receptors were obtained from an elderly woman with active or convalescent COVID-19.

The rearrangement joins TRBV7-8 to TRBJ1-5, with D perhaps matching TRBD1 (6 bases). CDR3 size: 15 residues. CDR1 is SGHVS, CDR2 FQNEAQ, per germline. With 3 bases removed from V and 3 bases from J, the gap between germline ends came to 12 bases. CDR3 bases: TGTGCCAGCAGCTTCGGCCAGGGGTTCAATCAGCCCCAGCATTTT. Its protein product is CASSFGQGFNQPQHF.

V and J are TRBV7-9 and TRBJ1-6; 7 bases fit TRBD1. Germline V lookup: CDR1 SEHNR, CDR2 FQNEAQ (reference sequence). There are 13 residues in the CDR3. The J segment lost 10 bases and the V segment lost 4 bases, leaving 4 bases of the junction unmatched. CDR3 region: CASSSTGESPLHF. The CDR3 region has the DNA TGTGCCAGCAGCTCCACAGGGGAATCACCCCTCCACTTT.

V usage is TRBV27 and J usage is TRBJ2-1; 14 bases are shared with TRBD2. The V gene end was trimmed by 5 bases and the J gene end by 8 bases; junction bases not matched to a gene: 8. Germline CDR1 reads MNHEY; CDR2 reads SMNVEV (reference sequence). The CDR3 length is 16 residues. This CDR3 reads CASSKIGTSGSYEQFF. DNA for the CDR3: TGTGCCAGCAGTAAAATCGGGACTAGCGGGAGCTATGAGCAGTTCTTC.

This chain joins TRBV6-6 and TRBJ2-4, with 15 bases lining up with TRBD2. V shed 5 bases, J shed 0 bases, and the junction held 8 bases outside the gene matches. This CDR3 has 19 residues. CDR1 and CDR2 (germline): MNHNY, SVGAGI (reference sequence). CDR3 nucleotides: TGTGCCAGCAGTCCCCTGGGACTAGCGGGGGGTTCAGCCAAAAACATTCAGTACTTC. Encoded protein: CASSPLGLAGGSAKNIQYF.

The chain uses TRBV25-1 and TRBJ1-4; possibly TRBD1 for D (5 bases). The V end lost 5 bases, the J end lost 0 bases, and 16 bases lay between the germline ends. Germline CDR1 reads MGHDK; CDR2 reads SYGVNS. This CDR3 spans 17 amino acids. Here the CDR3 reads CASSWRQQPATNEKLFF. In DNA form, the CDR3 reads TGTGCCAGCAGTTGGAGACAGCAACCAGCAACTAATGAAAAACTGTTTTTT.

The gene calls are TRBV11-2 and TRBJ1-5, with TRBD1 matching 7 bases. The CDR3 runs 15 residues. Germline V gene data show CDR1 as SGHAT and CDR2 as FQNNGV. Trimming took 4 bases from V and 3 from J; bases not matched to a gene: 6. This CDR3 is CASSSGGQNNQPQHF. CDR3 DNA sequence: TGTGCCAGCAGCTCTGGGGGACAGAACAATCAGCCCCAGCATTTT.

J is TRBJ2-1 and V is TRBV19; TRBD2 matches at 13 bases. Germline trimming cut 7 bases from V and 1 base from J; bases unmatched to any gene: 7. The CDR3 is 17 amino acids. Germline V gives CDR1 LNHDA, CDR2 SQIVND (reference sequence). CDR3 sequence (DNA): TGTGCCAGTATCACTAGCGGGGGGGCCGAGTCCTACAATGAGCAGTTCTTC. This encodes CASITSGGAESYNEQFF.

This chain joins TRBV19 and TRBJ2-1; D is possibly TRBD2 (5 bases). V gave up 5 bases and J gave up 0 bases, with 14 bases separating them. In germline, CDR1 is LNHDA, CDR2 SQIVND (reference sequence). This CDR3 has 16 amino acids. The DNA for the CDR3 is TGTGCCAGTAGTCGAACAGCGGTCAGCTCCTACAATGAGCAGTTCTTC. Its translation is CASSRTAVSSYNEQFF.

V and J are TRBV28 and TRBJ2-5, with 12 nucleotides matching TRBD2. CDR3 length: 14 residues. Trimming removed 6 bases from V and 5 bases from J; junction bases left unmatched: 4. Germline CDR1 is MDHEN and CDR2 is SYDVKM. Written as DNA, the CDR3 is TGTGCCAGCAGGACTAGCGGGAGTAAGGAGACCCAGTACTTC. Protein: CASRTSGSKETQYF.

The CDR3 DNA sequence: TGTGCCAGCAGCTTAGGCAGGGCTGACACTGAAGCTTTCTTT. Protein sequence: CASSLGRADTEAFF. The rearrangement links TRBV11-3 to TRBJ1-1, with D possibly TRBD1 on 5 matching bases. Deletions cut 1 base from V and 3 bases from J, with 9 bases between. Germline CDR1 reads SGHNT; CDR2 reads YENEEA. There are 14 residues in the CDR3. The whole variable domain, remainder taken from reference TRBV11-3 and TRBJ1-1, is EAGVVQSPRYKIIEKKQPVAFWCNPISGHNTLYWYLQNLGQGPELLIRYENEEAVDDSQLPKDRFSAERLKGVDSTLKIQPAELGDSAVYLCASSLGRADTEAFFGQGTRLTVV.

The CDR3 region is CASARGTLIDEQFF. CDR3 bases: TGTGCCAGTGCACGCGGGACGCTTATCGATGAGCAGTTCTTC. V is TRBV19 and J is TRBJ2-1; TRBD2 is a possible D gene (6 bases). CDR3 size: 14 residues. Germline loops: CDR1 LNHDA, CDR2 SQIVND (reference sequence). Trimming cost V 8 bases and J 8 bases, with 19 bases left between them. Combining the CDR3 with reference TRBV19 and TRBJ2-1 gives the whole variable domain DGGITQSPKYLFRKEGQNVTLSCEQNLNHDAMYWYRQDPGQGLRLIYYSQIVNDFQKGDIAEGYSVSREKKESFPLTVTSAQKNPTAFYLCASARGTLIDEQFFGPGTRLTVL.

This clone has only one observation. The V gene is TRBV18, the J gene TRBJ1-1; D is unclear. CDR1 and CDR2 from the germline V gene are KGHSH and LQKENI. The CDR3 loop spans 13 amino acids. Trimming stripped 2 bases from V and 4 bases from J, with 8 bases between. CDR3 in amino acids: CASSPTEATEAFF. The CDR3 nucleotides are TGTGCCAGCTCACCAACCGAGGCCACTGAAGCTTTCTTT.

The chain combines TRBV20-1 with TRBJ2-2; D gene uncertain. CDR1 and CDR2 (germline): DFQATT, SNEGSKA (reference sequence). The CDR3 consists of 15 residues. V dropped 3 bases and J dropped 4 bases, with 15 bases sitting between them. CDR3 sequence reads: CSASPAATGTGELFF. Here the CDR3 DNA reads TGCAGTGCTAGTCCGGCAGCCACGGGCACCGGGGAGCTGTTTTTT.

This chain connects TRBV28 to TRBJ2-1; the D gene is possibly TRBD1 (5 bases). There are 14 residues in the CDR3. The germline gives CDR1 MDHEN, CDR2 SYDVKM. V was pared by 5 bases and J by 4 bases, with 12 bases between. CDR3 residues: CASSPGSIYNEQFF. The CDR3, as DNA: TGTGCCAGCAGTCCAGGGTCCATATACAATGAGCAGTTCTTC. Using reference TRBV28 and TRBJ2-1 for the parts outside the CDR3, the full variable domain is DVKVTQSSRYLVKRTGEKVFLECVQDMDHENMFWYRQDPGLGLRLIYFSYDVKMKEKGDIPEGYSVSREKKERFSLILESASTNQTSMYLCASSPGSIYNEQFFGPGTRLTVL.

This clone was detected a few times. The rearrangement links TRBV19 to TRBJ2-2; possibly TRBD2 for D (5 bases). The germline CDR1 and CDR2 sequences are LNHDA and SQIVND (reference sequence). The CDR3 is made up of 14 amino acids. With 3 bases removed from V and 7 bases from J, the gap between germline ends came to 12 bases. DNA for the CDR3: TGTGCCAGTAGTATGGCGGGTAACGGCGGGGAGCTGTTTTTT. It encodes CASSMAGNGGELFF.

The CDR3 is CASSLVAGGGELFF. For the CDR3, the DNA is TGTGCCAGCAGCTTGGTTGCGGGCGGCGGGGAGCTGTTTTTT. The chain joins TRBV5-4 to TRBJ2-2, with D possibly TRBD2 on 5 matching bases. The length of the CDR3 is 14 residues. Trimming shortened V by 0 bases and J by 7 bases, and 10 bases separated the two germline ends. Germline lookup yields CDR1 SGHNT and CDR2 YYREEE (reference sequence).

This clone was seen only once. Its ends do not fully match the called genes, so a read error is possible. This chain links TRBV3-1 (or the pseudogene TRBV3-2) with TRBJ2-5, with 7 bases identical to TRBD1. Per germline, CDR1 LGHDT and CDR2 YNNKEL (reference sequence). CDR3 length equals 14 residues. The CDR3 here is CASSQDDRVETQYF. For the CDR3, the DNA is TGTGCCAGCAGTCAAGATGACAGGGTGGAGACCCAGTACTTC.

A single count supports this clone. J is TRBJ2-7 and V is TRBV9; tentative D call: TRBD2 (6 bases). V was shortened by 4 bases and J by 4 bases, with 18 bases between the two germline ends. There are 15 residues in the CDR3. CDR1 and CDR2 (germline): SGDLS, YYNGEE. The CDR3 sequence is CASSPRGLELYEQYF. CDR3 DNA sequence: TGTGCCAGCAGCCCCCGGGGACTGGAGCTTTACGAGCAGTACTTC.

The chain couples TRBV30 to TRBJ2-3; 11 positions match TRBD2. CDR1 is GTSNPN and CDR2 is SVGIG in the germline V gene (reference sequence). The CDR3 is 15 residues long. Germline trimming cut 5 bases from V and 6 bases from J; bases unmatched to any gene: 10. CDR3 nucleotides: TGTGCCTGGGAACCGGGACTAGCGGAATGGGATACGCAGTATTTT. It specifies CAWEPGLAEWDTQYF.

The J gene is TRBJ2-7, the V gene TRBV6-5; D ambiguous. CDR1 MNHEY and CDR2 SVGAGI come from the germline V gene. With 7 bases removed from V and 4 bases from J, the gap between germline ends came to 14 bases. This CDR3 region has 13 residues. This CDR3 reads CASTRFGGYEQYF. CDR3 coding DNA: TGTGCCAGCACTAGATTCGGTGGGTACGAGCAGTACTTC.

The chain is built from TRBV7-2 and TRBJ1-1; TRBD1 matches 10 bases. The V and J ends lost 3 bases and 2 bases, in that order; junction bases with no gene match: 3. CDR3 length equals 15 residues. Per germline, CDR1 SGHTA and CDR2 FQGNSA. CDR3 sequence (DNA): TGTGCCAGCAGCTTTGGACAGGGGGGAAACACTGAAGCTTTCTTT. This sequence encodes CASSFGQGGNTEAFF.

The chain uses TRBV5-1 and TRBJ2-1; 11 bases match TRBD2. The CDR3 loop spans 19 amino acids. J was trimmed by 0 bases and V by 4 bases; bases with no gene match: 12. Germline V gene sequence: CDR1 SGHRS, CDR2 YFSETQ. CDR3 sequence (DNA): TGCGCCAGCAGCCTTCCGACTAGCGGGGATGGTGGCTCCTACAATGAGCAGTTCTTC. Encoded protein: CASSLPTSGDGGSYNEQFF.

To note about this clone: Other DNA sequences in this sample translate to the same CDR3. This chain connects TRBV18 to TRBJ1-5; D might be TRBD1 (5 bases). Germline CDR1 KGHSH, CDR2 LQKENI. Trimming shortened V by 2 bases and J by 4 bases, and 6 bases separated the two germline ends. The CDR3 contains 13 residues. The CDR3 protein is CASSPDRNQPQHF. The CDR3 DNA is TGTGCCAGCTCACCAGACAGAAATCAGCCCCAGCATTTT.

The chain uses TRBV7-8 and TRBJ1-5; no clear D. The CDR3 is 16 amino acids. Germline CDR1 is SGHVS and CDR2 is FQNEAQ. V lost 2 bases to trimming and J lost 3 bases, with 14 bases between them. The CDR3 loop is CASSLLPGTFNQPQHF. As DNA, the CDR3 is TGTGCCAGCAGCTTACTCCCGGGTACTTTCAATCAGCCCCAGCATTTT.

This sequence joins TRBV4-1 and TRBJ2-3; TRBD2 matches 11 bases. Germline CDR1 reads MGHRA; CDR2 reads YSYEKL. The CDR3 runs 17 residues. V shed 3 bases, J shed 3 bases, and the junction held 8 bases outside the gene matches. The CDR3 DNA reads TGCGCCAGCAGCCATTCTTCCCGGACTAGCGGGACAGATACGCAGTATTTT. Amino acids: CASSHSSRTSGTDTQYF.

The chain carries TRBV7-3 and TRBJ2-3, with D possibly matching TRBD1 (5 bases). This CDR3 has 13 residues. V shed 0 bases and J shed 6 bases, with 7 bases lying between them. Germline values: CDR1 SGHTA, CDR2 FQGTGA. The DNA for the CDR3 is TGTGCCAGCAGCTTAACTGGACATGATACGCAGTATTTT. This codes for CASSLTGHDTQYF.

A single count supports this clone. V usage is TRBV5-5 and J usage is TRBJ1-1; maybe TRBD1 (5 bases). CDR3 length equals 12 residues. V lost 4 bases and J 7 bases, leaving 11 bases between the germline ends. Germline V gene sequence: CDR1 SGHKS, CDR2 YYEKEE (reference sequence). The CDR3 DNA follows: TGTGCCAGCAGCCTTGACAGAGGTGAAGCTTTCTTT. It codes for CASSLDRGEAFF.

V and J are TRBV7-3 and TRBJ2-5, with 9 bases fitting TRBD2. V gave up 5 bases and J gave up 1 base; unmatched junction bases: 14. Germline values: CDR1 SGHTA, CDR2 FQGTGA. The CDR3 covers 18 residues. The CDR3 DNA reads TGTGCCAGCAGCGTTGGGGCGGGAGGGCCCGGTTTCCAAGAGACCCAGTACTTC. Encoded protein: CASSVGAGGPGFQETQYF.

This clone has a handful of counts. J is TRBJ2-4 and V is TRBV5-8; 11 nucleotides agree with TRBD1. CDR1 and CDR2 from the germline V gene are SGHTS and YDEGEE. J was trimmed by 2 bases and V by 4 bases; bases with no gene match: 5. The CDR3 covers 16 residues. CDR3 amino acids: CASSPGTGGTKNIQYF. The CDR3 nucleotides are TGTGCCAGCAGCCCCGGGACAGGGGGGACCAAAAACATTCAGTACTTC.

The chain employs TRBV3-1 (or the pseudogene TRBV3-2) and TRBJ1-4; 9 nucleotides agree with TRBD1. The CDR3 loop spans 14 amino acids. Germline CDR1 is LGHDT and CDR2 is YNNKEL (reference sequence). V lost 5 bases to trimming and J lost 7 bases; unmatched junction nucleotides: 5. The CDR3 is CASSYRGPIEKLFF. The CDR3 region has the DNA TGTGCCAGCAGCTACAGGGGGCCGATTGAAAAACTGTTTTTT.

This chain uses TRBV7-2 with TRBJ2-3, with TRBD2 matching 8 bases. J was trimmed by 2 bases and V by 5 bases; bases with no gene match: 6. Germline V gives CDR1 SGHTA, CDR2 FQGNSA. The CDR3 has 15 residues. CDR3 sequence: CASSQSGSTTDTQYF. The CDR3 DNA is TGTGCCAGCAGCCAGAGCGGGAGCACCACAGATACGCAGTATTTT.